This TCR beta chain was recovered during a study of graft-versus-host responses after intestinal transplantation. Study-wide results and limits: The authors found GvH clones in recipient marrow, some appearing first in ileum or blood.

Profiling relied on immunoSEQ multiplex PCR, and the TCRdb table lists in-frame clones only, not all of them. The table lists more than 65,000 clones, 85% to 90% of them singletons, with approximately 0.34% in the top ten. After removal of 5 bases from V and 7 bases from J, the junction contained 18 bases not matched to a gene. The germline CDR1 and CDR2 sequences are LNHDA and SQIVND (reference sequence). The CDR3 runs 20 residues. This clone showed up just a few times. Its matching antigen is unknown. The rearrangement links TRBV19 to TRBJ2-1; the match to TRBD2 covers 15 bases. This specimen consisted of unstimulated CD4+ T cells sorted from spleen or lymph node cells, obtained before intestinal transplant. This clonotype was obtained from a human donor who received an intestinal transplant. CDR3 coding DNA: TGTGCCAGTAGTCCTCTTACCGGGACTAGCGGGGGGTGGATGGGGAATGAGCAGTTCTTC. Its translation: CASSPLTGTSGGWMGNEQFF.